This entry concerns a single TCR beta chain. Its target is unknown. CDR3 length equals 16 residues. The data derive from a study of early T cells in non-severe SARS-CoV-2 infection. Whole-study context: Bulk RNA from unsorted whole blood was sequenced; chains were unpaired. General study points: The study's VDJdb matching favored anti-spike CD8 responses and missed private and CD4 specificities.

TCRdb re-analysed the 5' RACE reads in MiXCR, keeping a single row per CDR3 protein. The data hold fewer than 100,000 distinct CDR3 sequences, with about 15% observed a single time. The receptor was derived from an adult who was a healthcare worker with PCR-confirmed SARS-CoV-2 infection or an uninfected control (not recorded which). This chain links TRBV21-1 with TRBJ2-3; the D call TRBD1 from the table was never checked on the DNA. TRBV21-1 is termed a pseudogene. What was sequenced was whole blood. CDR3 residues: CASSFHRGRGTDTQYF. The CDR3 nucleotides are TGTGCCAGCAGCTTCCACAGGGGGCGAGGAACAGATACGCAGTATTTT.